The 21 T cell receptor beta chains listed next were all sequenced from one sample in a study of cytomegalovirus exposure and HLA in healthy donors. Amplification used 60 Vbeta primers and 13 Jbeta primers. Generated by immunoSEQ multiplex PCR, the TCRdb table keeps only in-frame clones and is missing some. The repertoire holds roughly 120,000 clones, with approximately 80% as singletons. The specimen was PBMCs. These receptors were collected from a male donor in good health and CMV-seropositive.

The V and J genes are TRBV28 and TRBJ1-5; D not certain. Between the trimmed V and J ends, which lost 5 bases and 2 bases, there was a span of 16 bases. Germline V gene sequence: CDR1 MDHEN, CDR2 SYDVKM. This CDR3 comprises 16 residues. The CDR3 DNA reads TGTGCCAGCAGTCCCCCCGTACCCCGGGGCAATCAGCCCCAGCATTTT. Protein sequence: CASSPPVPRGNQPQHF.

The chain couples TRBV7-3 to TRBJ2-1; 8 bases match TRBD2. CDR1 is SGHTA, CDR2 FQGTGA, per germline. V dropped 5 bases and J dropped 6; count of bases not matched to a gene: 12. This CDR3 has 16 residues. The CDR3 reads CASSPRLAPRFNEQFF. Here the CDR3 DNA reads TGTGCCAGCAGCCCCCGACTAGCGCCCCGTTTCAATGAGCAGTTCTTC.

The rearrangement links TRBV4-3 to TRBJ2-7, with D possibly matching TRBD1 (5 bases). The CDR3 contains 15 residues. Germline CDR1 LGHNA, CDR2 YSLEER. Trimming took 0 bases from V and 1 from J, leaving 10 bases between them. The CDR3 DNA reads as TGCGCCAGCAGCCAAGACAGGGTAGGTTCCTACGAGCAGTACTTC. Translated: CASSQDRVGSYEQYF.

The CDR3 sequence is CASSDRFQSYEQYF. CDR3 DNA sequence: TGTGCCAGCAGCGACAGGTTTCAATCCTACGAGCAGTACTTC. The chain recombines TRBV7-2 with TRBJ2-7, with TRBD1 as a possible D gene (6 bases). The CDR3 consists of 14 residues. Germline loops: CDR1 SGHTA, CDR2 FQGNSA. Between the trimmed V and J ends, which lost 5 bases and 1 base, there was a span of 12 bases.

The V and J genes are TRBV6-5 and TRBJ1-2; no reliable D call. In germline, CDR1 is MNHEY, CDR2 SVGAGI. This CDR3 is built from 14 residues. V lost 0 bases and J 4 bases, leaving 9 bases between the germline ends. CDR3 DNA sequence: TGTGCCAGCAGTTACTCGGCGGGAGGCTATGGCTACACCTTC. Protein: CASSYSAGGYGYTF.

The chain carries TRBV9 and TRBJ1-2, with 7 bases fitting TRBD1. V lost 0 bases, J lost 8 bases, and 7 bases stayed unmatched. This CDR3 region has 14 residues. The germline CDR1 and CDR2 sequences are SGDLS and YYNGEE. This CDR3 reads CASSVVGDSSGYTF. CDR3 sequence (DNA): TGTGCCAGCAGCGTAGTGGGGGACAGTAGCGGCTACACCTTC.

This clone appeared a few times. The CDR3, as DNA: TGTGCCAGCAGTCTGACTAGCGGGTACTACAATGAGCAGTTCTTC. As protein: CASSLTSGYYNEQFF. The chain carries TRBV11-2 and TRBJ2-1, with TRBD2 matching over 10 bases. CDR1 is SGHAT and CDR2 is FQNNGV in the germline V gene. J lost 3 bases, V lost 6 bases, and 5 bases had no gene match. The CDR3 is 15 residues long.

The chain joins TRBV4-2 to TRBJ2-7; a possible D gene is TRBD2 (6 bases). CDR1 and CDR2 (germline): LGHNA, YNFKEQ. CDR3 length: 15 residues. V dropped 2 bases and J dropped 3 bases, with 14 bases sitting between them. CDR3 DNA: TGTGCCAGCAGCCAACCGGAGGGAAACCTCTACGAGCAGTACTTC. Its protein product is CASSQPEGNLYEQYF.

The gene calls are TRBV9 and TRBJ1-2, with D perhaps TRBD1 (5 bases). The germline V gene encodes CDR1 SGDLS and CDR2 YYNGEE. The V end lost 7 bases, the J end lost 6 bases, and 22 bases lay between the germline ends. This CDR3 has 15 amino acids. This CDR3 reads CASAGGLGFADGYTF. The DNA for the CDR3 is TGTGCCAGCGCCGGGGGGTTGGGGTTTGCAGATGGCTACACCTTC.

This chain joins TRBV19 and TRBJ1-1, with a tentative D call TRBD1 (5 bases). With 3 bases removed from V and 11 bases from J, the gap between germline ends came to 19 bases. The CDR3 length is 14 residues. Looked up from germline, CDR1 is LNHDA and CDR2 is SQIVND (reference sequence). Here the CDR3 reads CASSILPRQSRAFF. The DNA of the CDR3 is TGTGCCAGTAGTATCCTGCCGCGACAGAGCCGGGCTTTCTTT.

This clone was found a few times. As DNA, the CDR3 is TGTGCCAGCAATTCGCCGGGACAGGGACTCTATGAAGCTTTCTTT. It specifies CASNSPGQGLYEAFF. The chain recombines TRBV19 with TRBJ1-1; 9 bases are a match to TRBD1. V shed 9 bases, J shed 7 bases, and the junction held 15 bases outside the gene matches. This CDR3 is 15 amino acids long. CDR1 and CDR2 from the germline V gene are LNHDA and SQIVND (reference sequence). Variable domain in full (rest from reference TRBV19 and TRBJ1-1): DGGITQSPKYLFRKEGQNVTLSCEQNLNHDAMYWYRQDPGQGLRLIYYSQIVNDFQKGDIAEGYSVSREKKESFPLTVTSAQKNPTAFYLCASNSPGQGLYEAFFGQGTRLTVV.

This clone was detected once. The chain employs TRBV19 and TRBJ1-1; TRBD1 matches at 7 bases. The CDR3 is 16 residues long. Trimming removed 1 base from V and 0 bases from J; junction bases left unmatched: 5. Germline loops: CDR1 LNHDA, CDR2 SQIVND (reference sequence). In nucleotides, the CDR3 is TGTGCCAGTAGTATAGGGACAGGACTAATGAACACTGAAGCTTTCTTT. Encoded protein: CASSIGTGLMNTEAFF.

The J gene is TRBJ2-1, the V gene TRBV10-1; 9 bases are shared with TRBD1. Germline V lookup: CDR1 WNHNN, CDR2 SYGVQD (reference sequence). The CDR3 consists of 17 residues. V was pared by 8 bases and J by 8 bases, with 19 bases of the junction left unmatched. The CDR3: CASGRDRDPRCGDEQFF. CDR3 in DNA: TGCGCCAGCGGTCGGGACAGGGACCCTCGCTGTGGCGATGAGCAGTTCTTC.

This clone was observed a few times. The rearrangement uses TRBV29-1 and TRBJ2-1, with a tentative D call TRBD1 (8 bases). Trimming removed 6 bases at V and 5 bases at J, with 17 bases between. CDR1 and CDR2 from the germline V gene are SQVTM and ANQGSEA. This CDR3 has 14 residues. The CDR3 DNA follows: TGCAGCGTGCAAACAGGGGGGGTCCACAATGAGCAGTTCTTC. This translates into CSVQTGGVHNEQFF.

The chain combines TRBV28 with TRBJ1-2, with 9 bases aligning to TRBD1. Trimming at V came to 5 bases and at J to 0 bases, leaving 10 bases not matched to a gene. There are 17 residues in the CDR3. Germline CDR1 and CDR2: MDHEN and SYDVKM. CDR3 DNA: TGTGCCAGCAGTGCCGGACAGGGGCTTTTTTCTAACTATGGCTACACCTTC. Its protein product is CASSAGQGLFSNYGYTF.

This chain joins TRBV27 and TRBJ2-7; 8 bases map to TRBD2. After removal of 5 bases from V and 0 bases from J, the junction contained 3 bases not matched to a gene. The CDR3 covers 14 residues. CDR1 is MNHEY, CDR2 SMNVEV, per germline (reference sequence). CDR3 sequence reads: CASSSSGVSYEQYF. Here the CDR3 DNA reads TGTGCCAGCAGTAGTAGCGGGGTCTCCTACGAGCAGTACTTC.

Note on this clone: The junction departs from the called germline gene at one end, perhaps through a read error. The chain carries TRBV25-1 and TRBJ2-7, with 8 bases matching TRBD1. Germline V lookup: CDR1 MGHDK, CDR2 SYGVNS. The CDR3 runs to 11 residues. The DNA for the CDR3 is TGTGCCACCAGTTTTACCGGGACAGGGTACTTC. It yields the protein CATSFTGTGYF.

The chain links TRBV7-8 to TRBJ1-6, with a tentative D call TRBD1 (6 bases). V lost 1 base, J lost 11 bases, and 12 bases lay in between. Germline V gene lookup returns CDR1 SGHVS and CDR2 FQNEAQ. The CDR3 is 14 amino acids. CDR3 sequence: CASSLGQAGTPLHF. The CDR3 DNA sequence: TGTGCCAGCAGCTTAGGACAGGCTGGGACACCCCTCCACTTT.

The chain joins TRBV29-1 to TRBJ2-5; 8 bases line up with TRBD1. The CDR3 runs 13 residues. With 2 bases clipped from V and 4 bases from J, the junction kept 3 bases outside the gene matches. Looked up from germline, CDR1 is SQVTM and CDR2 is ANQGSEA. The CDR3 protein is CSVEWTGRETQYF. The CDR3 DNA sequence: TGCAGCGTTGAATGGACAGGGCGAGAGACCCAGTACTTC.

The chain employs TRBV12-5 and TRBJ2-1; 7 bases line up with TRBD1. CDR1 is LGHNT and CDR2 is FRNRAP in the germline V gene. Losses at the gene ends were 6 bases for V and 3 bases for J; bases not matched to a gene: 5. CDR3 length: 14 residues. As DNA, the CDR3 is TGTGCTAGTGGATCTGGACAGGACTACAATGAGCAGTTCTTC. Translation: CASGSGQDYNEQFF.

The chain has TRBV19 and TRBJ1-4, with D perhaps matching TRBD1 (5 bases). CDR3 length equals 17 residues. The V gene's germline CDR1 is LNHDA and CDR2 SQIVND (reference sequence). V shed 3 bases and J shed 5 bases, with 19 bases lying between them. CDR3 coding DNA: TGTGCCAGTAGTATCCCGAGCCGGTGGGGGGGAAATGAAAAACTGTTTTTT. It codes for CASSIPSRWGGNEKLFF.